This TCR beta chain was sequenced during a study of blood T cell repertoires in COVID-19. About the research overall: COVID-19 samples, acute and convalescent, were from the United States, Italy and Spain. Sources were T cells, B-cell-depleted T cells, or PBMCs; the material itself was cDNA or gDNA.

Authors' methods: It was from reference gene primer amplification that nucleated cell counts were estimated. Measured with immunoSEQ multiplex PCR; TCRdb has only the in-frame clones, and not every one. V and J calls and clone size follow that table, whereas D and trimming were derived from the DNA. This table holds about half a million clones, roughly 88% found once. The germline V gene has CDR1 SGHRS and CDR2 YFSETQ. V lost 1 base to trimming and J lost 5 bases; unmatched junction nucleotides: 2. The CDR3 covers 14 residues. The sequencing input was peripheral blood. This TCR was recovered from a human donor in a cohort sampled during active COVID-19. This chain uses TRBV5-1 with TRBJ2-1, with 8 bases aligning to TRBD2. The CDR3 nucleotides are TGCGCCAGCAGCTTGACTAGCGGCAACAATGAGCAGTTCTTC. Its translation: CASSLTSGNNEQFF.